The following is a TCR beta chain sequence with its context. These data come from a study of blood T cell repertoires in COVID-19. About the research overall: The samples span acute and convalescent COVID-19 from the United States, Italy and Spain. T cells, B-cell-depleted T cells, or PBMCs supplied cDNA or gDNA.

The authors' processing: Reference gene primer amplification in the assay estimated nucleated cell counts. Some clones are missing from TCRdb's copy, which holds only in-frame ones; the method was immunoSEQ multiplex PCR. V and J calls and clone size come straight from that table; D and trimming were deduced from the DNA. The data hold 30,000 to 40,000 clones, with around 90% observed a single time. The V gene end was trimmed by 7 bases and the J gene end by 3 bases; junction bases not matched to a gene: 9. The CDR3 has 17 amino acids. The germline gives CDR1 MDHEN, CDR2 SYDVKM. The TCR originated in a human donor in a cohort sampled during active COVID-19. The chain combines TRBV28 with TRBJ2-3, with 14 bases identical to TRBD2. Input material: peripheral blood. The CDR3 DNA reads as TGTGCCAGCATCGGGACTAGCGGGAGAGGTGCGACAGATACGCAGTATTTT. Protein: CASIGTSGRGATDTQYF.